One sample yielded the 8 T cell receptor beta chains listed below, sequenced in a study of blood T cell repertoires in COVID-19. Assay: immunoSEQ multiplex PCR; the TCRdb copy retains only in-frame clones and omits some. Of around 140,000 clones listed, roughly 84% are singletons. The sample was peripheral blood. Receptor source: a man younger than 45 with COVID-19, enrolled during active disease.

V gene TRBV14 combines with J gene TRBJ1-1; D remains unclear. V dropped 0 bases and J dropped 0 bases, with 8 bases sitting between them. The germline V gene encodes CDR1 SGHDN and CDR2 FVKESK. The CDR3 runs to 15 residues. The chain's CDR3 is CASSQDRIMNTEAFF. The CDR3 coding sequence is TGTGCCAGCAGCCAAGACAGAATCATGAACACTGAAGCTTTCTTT.

V and J are TRBV24-1 and TRBJ2-3, with D possibly being TRBD1 (5 bases). This CDR3 comprises 16 residues. Germline loops: CDR1 KGHDR, CDR2 SFDVKD. V was trimmed by 7 bases and J by 2 bases, leaving 18 bases between them. The CDR3 loop reads CATSPGNGVHTDTQYF. CDR3 DNA: TGTGCCACCAGCCCAGGGAATGGGGTACACACAGATACGCAGTATTTT.

The table lists this clone with a count of one. The gene calls are TRBV29-1 and TRBJ2-3, with TRBD2 identical over 10 bases. Losses at the gene ends were 3 bases for V and 5 bases for J; bases not matched to a gene: 5. The germline V gene has CDR1 SQVTM and CDR2 ANQGSEA. This CDR3 is 14 amino acids long. The DNA of the CDR3 is TGCAGCGTTGAGGTAGCGGGAGGATTAGATACGCAGTATTTT. It yields the protein CSVEVAGGLDTQYF.

This clone appeared once. The rearrangement joins TRBV28 to TRBJ1-1, with 7 bases that match TRBD1. Germline assignment: CDR1 MDHEN and CDR2 SYDVKM. V lost 6 bases to trimming and J lost 3 bases; unmatched junction nucleotides: 10. The CDR3 length is 15 residues. As DNA, the CDR3 is TGTGCCAGCAGCCCGGTGGGAGACAGGGACACTGAAGCTTTCTTT. It specifies CASSPVGDRDTEAFF.

This clone was picked up one time. This chain joins TRBV27 and TRBJ1-6; D unclear. This CDR3 has 15 residues. Germline CDR1 MNHEY, CDR2 SMNVEV (reference sequence). V was shortened by 2 bases and J by 2 bases, with 7 bases between the two germline ends. CDR3 DNA: TGTGCCAGCAGTTTAGGAGGGACCTATAATTCACCCCTCCACTTT. This codes for CASSLGGTYNSPLHF.

This clone was observed once. The chain recombines TRBV4-1 with TRBJ2-7; 7 bases line up with TRBD1. V lost 4 bases to trimming and J lost 4 bases; unmatched junction nucleotides: 4. The germline V gene has CDR1 MGHRA and CDR2 YSYEKL. The CDR3 runs to 13 residues. The DNA of the CDR3 is TGCGCCAGCAGCCGGGACAGTCAGTACGAGCAGTACTTC. It codes for CASSRDSQYEQYF.

This sequence joins TRBV12-5 and TRBJ1-4; TRBD1 matches 8 bases. Germline V gene data show CDR1 as LGHNT and CDR2 as FRNRAP. V lost 4 bases, J lost 7 bases, and 11 bases stayed unmatched. The CDR3 sequence is 16 residues long. The CDR3 loop reads CASGSPQDRDGEKLFF. The CDR3 DNA reads as TGTGCTAGTGGTTCACCACAGGACAGGGATGGTGAAAAACTGTTTTTT. The variable domain in full, with the rest retrieved from reference TRBV12-5 and TRBJ1-4, is DARVTQTPRHKVTEMGQEVTMRCQPILGHNTVFWYRQTMMQGLELLAYFRNRAPLDDSGMPKDRFSAEMPDATLATLKIQPSEPRDSAVYFCASGSPQDRDGEKLFFGSGTQLSVL.

The V and J genes are TRBV2 and TRBJ2-5, with D possibly TRBD1 on 6 matching bases. Trimming took off 6 bases at V and 4 bases at J, with 9 bases between the two ends. The CDR3 has 12 amino acids. In germline, CDR1 is SNHLY, CDR2 FYNNEI. CDR3 sequence (DNA): TGTGCCAGCAGGAGGACAGTAGAGACCCAGTACTTC. This translates into CASRRTVETQYF.